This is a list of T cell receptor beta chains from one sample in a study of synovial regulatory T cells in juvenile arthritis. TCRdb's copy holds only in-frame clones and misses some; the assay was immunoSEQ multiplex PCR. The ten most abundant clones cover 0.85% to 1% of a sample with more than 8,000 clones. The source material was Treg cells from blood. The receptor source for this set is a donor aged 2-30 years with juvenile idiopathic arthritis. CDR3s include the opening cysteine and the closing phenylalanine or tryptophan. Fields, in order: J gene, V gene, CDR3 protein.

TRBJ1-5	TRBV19	CASSIWTDNQPQHF
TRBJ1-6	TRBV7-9	CASSLGGTGALNSPLHF
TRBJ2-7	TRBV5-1	CASSSLAGSSYEQYF
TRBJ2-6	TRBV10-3	CATLVPSGTGKSGANVLTF
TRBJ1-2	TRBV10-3	CAISEGNPVYTF
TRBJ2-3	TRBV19	CASSLGLPTDTQYF
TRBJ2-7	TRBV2	CASNLPPGQGYEQYF
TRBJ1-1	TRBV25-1	CASSFIGGNTEAFF
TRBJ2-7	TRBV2	CASRGTGGTYEQYF
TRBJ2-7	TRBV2	CASSDPTEAYEQYF
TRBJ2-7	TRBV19	CASSKGTSGIGEQYF
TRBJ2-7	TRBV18	CASSHRGGGRSYNEQYF
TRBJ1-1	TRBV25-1	CASSALQDRNTEAFF
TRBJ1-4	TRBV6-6	CASSRRHNEKLFF
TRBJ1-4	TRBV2	CASSATGNFATNEKLFF
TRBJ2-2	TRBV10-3	CAISGHTGELFF
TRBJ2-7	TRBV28	CASSPPRTGAYEQYF
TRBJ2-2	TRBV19	CASSTLTGGVGELFF
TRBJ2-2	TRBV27	CASREPGQGKTGELFF
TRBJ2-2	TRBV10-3	CAISVQGVTGELFF
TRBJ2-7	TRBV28	CASSLRHEQYF
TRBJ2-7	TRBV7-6	CASSLLLAGVEQYF
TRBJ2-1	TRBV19	CASRRGSGGFSYNEQFF
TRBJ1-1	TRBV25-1	CASGGLGNTEAFF
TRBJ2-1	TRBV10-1	CASSETGTSVPPGEQFF
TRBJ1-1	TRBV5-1	CASRLREGTEAFF
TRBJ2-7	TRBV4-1	CASSLQVMGYEQYF
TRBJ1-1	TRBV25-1	CASRDSFPNTEAFF
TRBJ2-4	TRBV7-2	CASSPLVLAKNIQYF
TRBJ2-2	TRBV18	CASSPPGLANTGELFF